This T cell receptor beta chain derives from a study of read filtering for tumor transcriptome and immune sequencing. This clonotype showed up just a few times. The V gene lost 1 base and the J gene lost 4 bases, with 18 bases spanning the gap. This CDR3 spans 17 amino acids. CDR1 is MNHEY and CDR2 is SMNVEV in the germline V gene (reference sequence). This library used 300 to 500 ng RNA and molecular barcoded adaptors spanning alpha/delta and beta/gamma chains. TCRdb reanalysed the reads using MiXCR and keeps one entry per CDR3 protein. The table shows approximately 61,000 distinct CDR3 sequences, with about a fifth occurring only once.

Sequencing was carried out using a population of CD138-negative cells sorted from bone marrow. The J gene is TRBJ2-3, the V gene TRBV27; D might be TRBD1 (5 bases). The TCR originated in a donor at least 40 years old with multiple myeloma. The CDR3 coding sequence is TGTGCCAGCAGTTTATGGGGCAGGAAATCCTACGCAGATACGCAGTATTTT. This translates into CASSLWGRKSYADTQYF.